This T cell receptor beta chain was sequenced for a study of blood T cell repertoires in COVID-19. Looking at the study overall: The cDNA or gDNA used as material had been derived from T cells, B-cell-depleted T cells, or PBMCs.

The CDR3 loop spans 16 amino acids. CDR1 and CDR2 (germline): SGHDT, YYEEEE. V was cut by 1 base and J by 0 bases, with 11 bases left in between. In the authors' workflow: Cell counts per sample came from amplifying reference gene primers. Profiled with immunoSEQ multiplex PCR; TCRdb holds only in-frame clones, not every one. V and J calls and clone size follow that table, whereas D and trimming were derived from the DNA. The profile shows over 350,000 clones, 80% to 90% of them singletons. The J gene is TRBJ1-3, the V gene TRBV5-6, with D possibly TRBD1 on 6 matching bases. The sequence came from a woman aged 25 to 45 with active or convalescent COVID-19. Sequencing was carried out using peripheral blood. CDR3 bases: TGTGCCAGCAGCTTGAGAGGACAGCTCTCTGGAAACACCATATATTTT. Translation gives CASSLRGQLSGNTIYF.